The T cell receptor (beta chain) under discussion was sequenced for a study of prognosis after radiotherapy for stage I lung cancer. The wider study: Newly diagnosed primary stage I lung tumors were found in approximately 14 patients, while oligometastatic NSCLC after surgical resection of the primary tumor was found in 4 to 6.

A word on this clonotype: Its antigen is currently unknown.

Study outcomes and limitations: Lower post-radiation Shannon entropy was seen in patients who went on to develop distant metastases. Patients who had metastases reportedly showed TRBV and TRBJ gene usage that varied from that of patients who did not.

This CDR3 has 14 residues. Between the trimmed V and J ends, which lost 6 bases and 7 bases, there was a span of 19 bases. Germline CDR1 and CDR2: LNHNV and YYDKDF (reference sequence). Two rounds of multiplex PCR amplified TCR beta CDR3 from genomic DNA. With primers specific to each TRBV and TRBJ gene, the first-round PCR was performed. One entry per CDR3 protein results from TCRdb running MiXCR on the multiplex PCR reads. The table lists more than 30,000 distinct CDR3 sequences, over 40% of them singletons. This TCR came from a donor over 45 with non-small cell lung cancer. The input for sequencing was PBMCs, taken before or after stereotactic body radiation therapy (not recorded which). The V and J genes are TRBV15 and TRBJ2-7; possible D gene TRBD2, 5 bases. The CDR3 DNA is TGTGCCACCAGTCCTGGCGGGTCCCATGGGGAGCAGTACTTC. The encoded protein is CATSPGGSHGEQYF.